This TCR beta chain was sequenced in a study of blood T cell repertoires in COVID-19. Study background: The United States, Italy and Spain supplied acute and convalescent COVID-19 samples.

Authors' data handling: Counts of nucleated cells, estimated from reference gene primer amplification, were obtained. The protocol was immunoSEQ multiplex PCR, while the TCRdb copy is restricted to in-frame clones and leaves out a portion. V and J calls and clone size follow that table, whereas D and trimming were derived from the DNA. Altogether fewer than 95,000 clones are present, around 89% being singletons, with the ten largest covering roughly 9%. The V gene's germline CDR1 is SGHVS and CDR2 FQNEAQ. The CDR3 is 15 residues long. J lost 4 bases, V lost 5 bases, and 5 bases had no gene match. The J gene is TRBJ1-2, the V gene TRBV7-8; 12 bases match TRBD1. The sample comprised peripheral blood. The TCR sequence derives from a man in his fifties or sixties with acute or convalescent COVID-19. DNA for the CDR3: TGTGCCAGCAGCGAGGGGACAGGGGGCAGCTATGGCTACACCTTC. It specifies CASSEGTGGSYGYTF.